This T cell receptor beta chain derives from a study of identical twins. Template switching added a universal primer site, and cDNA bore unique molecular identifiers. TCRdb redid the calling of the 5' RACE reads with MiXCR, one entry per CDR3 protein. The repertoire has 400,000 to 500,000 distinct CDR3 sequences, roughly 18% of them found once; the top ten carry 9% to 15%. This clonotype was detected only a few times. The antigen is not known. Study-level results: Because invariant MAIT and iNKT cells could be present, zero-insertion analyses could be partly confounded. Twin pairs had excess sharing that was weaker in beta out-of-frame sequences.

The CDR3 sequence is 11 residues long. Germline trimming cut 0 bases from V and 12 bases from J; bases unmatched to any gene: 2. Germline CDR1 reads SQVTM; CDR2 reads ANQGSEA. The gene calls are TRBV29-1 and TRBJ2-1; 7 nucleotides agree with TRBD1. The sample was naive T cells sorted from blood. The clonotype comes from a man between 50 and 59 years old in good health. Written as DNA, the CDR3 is TGCAGCGTTGAAGAATACAGGGGGCAGTTCTTC. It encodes CSVEEYRGQFF.